This T cell receptor (beta chain) was sequenced for a study of cytomegalovirus exposure and HLA in healthy donors. CDR1 is LNHDA, CDR2 SQIVND, per germline (reference sequence). The CDR3 loop spans 13 amino acids. V was clipped by 10 bases and J by 4 bases; unmatched bases: 6. PCR employed 60 Vbeta and 13 Jbeta primers. Using immunoSEQ multiplex PCR, the repertoire was profiled, and TCRdb retains in-frame clones only, with some absent. The data show about 140,000 clones, more than 60% seen once. The sequence came from a male donor in good health and CMV-seronegative. J is TRBJ1-2 and V is TRBV19, with 10 bases matching TRBD1. Sequenced material: PBMCs. CDR3 sequence: CATRRDRGYGYTF. CDR3 nucleotides: TGTGCCACTCGGCGGGACAGGGGCTATGGCTACACCTTC. Combining the CDR3 with reference TRBV19 and TRBJ1-2 gives the whole variable domain DGGITQSPKYLFRKEGQNVTLSCEQNLNHDAMYWYRQDPGQGLRLIYYSQIVNDFQKGDIAEGYSVSREKKESFPLTVTSAQKNPTAFYLCATRRDRGYGYTFGSGTRLTVV.